The 12 T cell receptor beta chains presented below share a single source sample, sequenced in a study of metastatic and nonmetastatic thyroid tumors. TCRdb reanalyzed the PCR reads via MiXCR. The sample has some 14,000 clones, approximately 12% seen once; the top ten hold roughly 15%. None of the patients had undergone any treatment ahead of thyroid surgery. The sample comprised blood. The receptors here all came from a female donor with papillary thyroid cancer or a benign thyroid nodule (not recorded which). Some clones in this sample may be carry-over from other donors' samples.

The chain joins TRBV11-2 to TRBJ2-7; TRBD1 or TRBD2 may be the D gene (6 bases each). This CDR3 has 17 amino acids. The V and J ends lost 5 bases and 4 bases respectively, with 24 bases between them. Looked up from germline, CDR1 is SGHAT and CDR2 is FQNNGV. This chain's CDR3 is CASSADRRGLFVYEQYF. DNA of the CDR3: TGTGCCAGCAGCGCCGACAGGAGAGGACTATTCGTGTACGAGCAGTACTTC.

The rearrangement joins TRBV6-9 to TRBJ1-2; the D gene is possibly TRBD1 (6 bases). CDR1 is MNHGY and CDR2 is SVAAGI in the germline V gene. The CDR3 covers 13 residues. V was trimmed by 2 bases and J by 5 bases, leaving 9 bases between them. Here the CDR3 DNA reads TGTGCCAGCAGTTATGGGGACATTTATGGCTACACCTTC. This encodes CASSYGDIYGYTF.

This clone was detected many times. This chain connects TRBV5-1 to TRBJ2-1; D perhaps matches TRBD1 (6 bases). The V end was cut by 2 bases, the J end by 5 bases, with 14 bases between. The germline V gene encodes CDR1 SGHRS and CDR2 YFSETQ. This CDR3 region has 15 residues. The DNA of the CDR3 is TGCGCCAGCAGCTTCTTGACAGGCCGGGACAATGAGCAGTTCTTC. Translated: CASSFLTGRDNEQFF.

This clone has ten or more counts. The chain is built from TRBV6-4 and TRBJ2-1, with 9 bases aligning to TRBD2. CDR1 MRHNA and CDR2 SNTAGT come from the germline V gene. This CDR3 is built from 15 residues. Unmatched junction bases numbered 3, after V lost 0 bases and J lost 6 bases. CDR3 amino acids: CASSDSGGGANEQFF. The CDR3 nucleotides read TGTGCCAGCAGTGACTCGGGCGGGGGGGCCAATGAGCAGTTCTTC.

This clone showed up just a few times. The rearrangement joins TRBV2 to TRBJ2-5; D ambiguous. Trimming removed 2 bases from V and 4 bases from J, with 5 bases in between. In germline, CDR1 is SNHLY, CDR2 FYNNEI. The CDR3 covers 12 residues. DNA of the CDR3: TGTGCCAGCAGTGAATTGAGAGAGACCCAGTACTTC. This translates into CASSELRETQYF. Based on the CDR3 plus reference TRBV2 and TRBJ2-5, the full variable domain is EPEVTQTPSHQVTQMGQEVILRCVPISNHLYFYWYRQILGQKVEFLVSFYNNEISEKSEIFDDQFSVERPDGSNFTLKIRSTKLEDSAMYFCASSELRETQYFGPGTRLLVL.

This clone was counted many times. The chain employs TRBV7-9 and TRBJ2-1; D is possibly TRBD1 (7 bases). The CDR3 is 12 amino acids. CDR1 SEHNR and CDR2 FQNEAQ come from the germline V gene (reference sequence). Trimming pared 3 bases from V and 8 bases from J, leaving 8 bases between. The CDR3 nucleotides are TGTGCCAGCAGCTTCAGGGGGGATGAGCAGTTCTTC. Translated: CASSFRGDEQFF. The entire variable domain, with the rest obtained from reference TRBV7-9 and TRBJ2-1, is as follows: DTGVSQNPRHKITKRGQNVTFRCDPISEHNRLYWYRQTLGQGPEFLTYFQNEAQLEKSRLLSDRFSAERPKGSFSTLEIQRTEQGDSAMYLCASSFRGDEQFFGPGTRLTVL.

This clone has just one count. Here the CDR3 reads CASSVEGGATSGNTIYF. The DNA for the CDR3 is TGTGCCAGCAGCGTAGAAGGAGGGGCGACCTCTGGAAACACCATATATTTT. The chain recombines TRBV9 with TRBJ1-3; D is perhaps TRBD1 (5 bases). The CDR3 runs 17 residues. The V and J ends lost 0 bases and 0 bases respectively, with 13 bases between them. Per the germline V gene, CDR1 is SGDLS and CDR2 is YYNGEE.

This clone is medium-sized in the sample. This rearrangement joins TRBV6-1 to TRBJ2-7, with D tentatively TRBD2 (6 bases). V shed 6 bases and J shed 5 bases, with 20 bases lying between them. The CDR3 spans 15 residues. Germline-derived CDR1 and CDR2 are MNHNS and SASEGT. CDR3 nucleotide sequence: TGTGCCAGCAGACGGTCTCCCGGGAGCGGCGACGAGCAGTACTTC. It translates to CASRRSPGSGDEQYF.

This clone rates as medium-sized (0.01 to 0.1%). The rearrangement joins TRBV6-1 to TRBJ1-2; D is perhaps TRBD1 (6 bases). V was trimmed by 6 bases and J by 8 bases, leaving 19 bases between them. CDR1 and CDR2 from the germline V gene are MNHNS and SASEGT. The length of the CDR3 is 14 residues. As DNA, the CDR3 is TGTGCCAGCAGCGTTGACAGGACGGCCTGGGGCTACACCTTC. Encoded protein: CASSVDRTAWGYTF.

This clone was counted at least ten times. V usage is TRBV18 and J usage is TRBJ1-2, with unresolved D. With 2 bases removed from V and 5 bases from J, the gap between germline ends came to 6 bases. Germline-derived CDR1 and CDR2 are KGHSH and LQKENI. The CDR3 totals 12 residues. The CDR3 DNA reads TGTGCCAGCTCACCAAACGGGTATGGCTACACCTTC. Protein sequence: CASSPNGYGYTF.

Judged by abundance, this clone is medium-sized. The chain joins TRBV6-1 to TRBJ2-2; 14 bases are shared with TRBD2. The CDR3 spans 16 residues. V dropped 5 bases and J dropped 7; count of bases not matched to a gene: 6. In germline, CDR1 is MNHNS, CDR2 SASEGT. The CDR3 DNA reads as TGTGCCAGCAGTCGACTAGCGGGGGGGCGGGACGGGGAGCTGTTTTTT. Protein product: CASSRLAGGRDGELFF.

V and J are TRBV7-9 and TRBJ1-1; D may be TRBD1 (6 bases). Germline lookup yields CDR1 SEHNR and CDR2 FQNEAQ (reference sequence). There are 15 residues in the CDR3. V lost 3 bases and J lost 0, with 11 bases in between. The CDR3 loop is CASSFTGALNTEAFF. The CDR3 coding sequence is TGTGCCAGCAGCTTTACGGGGGCCCTGAACACTGAAGCTTTCTTT.